These 3 T cell receptor beta chains came from one sample sequenced in a study of cytomegalovirus exposure and HLA in healthy donors. The table came from immunoSEQ multiplex PCR; TCRdb's copy has only in-frame clones and leaves some out. The sample has roughly 50,000 clones; around 93% are singletons. The specimen was PBMCs. All receptors derive from a woman aged 18 to 35 in good health and CMV-seropositive.

The DNA of the CDR3 is TGTGCCAGCAGCCAAGTACAGGTTCACACCGGGGAGCTGTTTTTT. Translation: CASSQVQVHTGELFF. The chain has TRBV4-2 and TRBJ2-2; a possible D gene is TRBD1 (5 bases). CDR1 and CDR2 (germline): LGHNA, YNFKEQ. V was trimmed by 1 base and J by 3 bases, leaving 9 bases between them. The CDR3 extends over 15 amino acids.

J is TRBJ1-2 and V is TRBV10-3, with 10 bases fitting TRBD1. Germline V CDR1 and CDR2: ENHRY, SYGVKD. This CDR3 comprises 13 residues. J gave up 5 bases and V 4 bases, and 1 base lay outside the gene matches. The CDR3 bases are TGTGCCATCAGTGGGGGACAGGGGTATGGCTACACCTTC. Translating gives CAISGGQGYGYTF.

This chain joins TRBV9 and TRBJ2-2, with 9 bases fitting TRBD1. Germline V gene lookup returns CDR1 SGDLS and CDR2 YYNGEE. The J segment lost 4 bases and the V segment lost 4 bases, leaving 5 bases of the junction unmatched. The CDR3 contains 15 residues. This CDR3 reads CASSPPTGGTGELFF. In nucleotides, the CDR3 is TGTGCCAGCAGCCCACCGACAGGGGGCACCGGGGAGCTGTTTTTT. Based on the CDR3 plus reference TRBV9 and TRBJ2-2, the full variable domain is DSGVTQTPKHLITATGQRVTLRCSPRSGDLSVYWYQQSLDQGLQFLIQYYNGEERAKGNILERFSAQQFPDLHSELNLSSLELGDSALYFCASSPPTGGTGELFFGEGSRLTVL.